This T cell receptor (beta chain) was profiled in a study of T cells in Graves' hyperthyroidism and ophthalmopathy. General observations from the study: Most thyroid clonotypes that were expanded above 0.001 also turned up in blood. Patients with ophthalmopathy were separated from those with stable hyperthyroidism by a 13 V-J model. The model's output predicted ophthalmopathy at a median of 6.5 months prior to onset.

Concerning this clonotype itself: Antigen specificity is unknown.

It was RNA transcripts that yielded the amplified TCR beta CDR3 regions. The HTBI set primed first-round TCR CDR3 RT-PCR. TCRdb passed the multiplex PCR reads through MiXCR, listing each CDR3 protein once. The sample has 610,000 or so distinct CDR3 sequences; around 42% are singletons. Germline V gene sequence: CDR1 SGHAT, CDR2 FQNNGV. The V gene lost 1 base and the J gene lost 4 bases, with 9 bases spanning the gap. The CDR3 is 14 amino acids. Uncontrolled infection, other autoimmune disease, pregnancy or lactation barred patients from enrollment. This clonotype was sampled from a woman between 18 and 30 years old with Graves' hyperthyroidism. The V call is TRBV11-2, the J call TRBJ2-3; D might be TRBD2 (5 bases). The sequenced sample was peripheral blood or thyroid tissue (not recorded which). CDR3 loop: CASSLGGAPDTQYF. CDR3 in DNA: TGTGCCAGCAGCTTAGGGGGAGCACCAGATACGCAGTATTTT.